This T cell receptor beta chain appears in the sequencing data of a study of post-analysis software for immune sequencing data. Study-wide background: Recorded disease courses covered relapsing-remitting, secondary progressive and progressive-relapsing multiple sclerosis. Some patients had no subtype annotation.

Unique molecular identifiers had been added to the TCR beta cDNA libraries. From approximately 0.95 to 9.8 million T cells, 550,000 or so cDNA molecules were obtained. TCRdb re-called the PCR reads through MiXCR, storing one row per CDR3 protein. Here the sample spans 700,000 to 900,000 distinct CDR3 sequences, 35% to 55% being singletons. Germline values: CDR1 SGDLS, CDR2 YYNGEE. CDR3 length: 14 residues. With 3 bases clipped from V and 6 bases from J, the junction kept 2 bases outside the gene matches. Study-wide findings and caveats: When compared against controls, multiple sclerosis patients showed significantly lower normalized Chao1 diversity. F measure showed strong co-clustering of same-batch samples. The five TRBV segments detected at higher frequency in patients than in controls included TRBV5-6, TRBV5-1 and TRBV20-1.

This clonotype was counted a few times. Its target is not known. The TCR comes from a girl aged 10-17 years with multiple sclerosis. The sample comprised blood. The chain couples TRBV9 to TRBJ2-1; 11 bases line up with TRBD2. DNA of the CDR3: TGTGCCAGCAGCGGTAGCGGGAGGGGCAATGAGCAGTTCTTC. It codes for CASSGSGRGNEQFF.